Listed here are 5 T cell receptor beta chains from one sample, sequenced in a study of metastatic and nonmetastatic thyroid tumors. Ahead of thyroid surgery, no patient had received treatment of any kind. TCRdb ran MiXCR on the PCR reads. The top ten clones hold about 11% of a sample with tens of thousands of clones, roughly 13% of them seen once. Sequenced: blood. The source of these receptors is a female donor with papillary thyroid cancer or a benign thyroid nodule (not recorded which). Some clones in this sample may be carry-over from other donors' samples.

This clone has at least ten counts. This chain connects TRBV6-1 to TRBJ2-7, with 11 bases lining up with TRBD1. The CDR3 spans 16 residues. Per the germline V gene, CDR1 is MNHNS and CDR2 is SASEGT. The V and J ends lost 0 bases and 2 bases, in that order; junction bases with no gene match: 3. The CDR3 DNA is TGTGCCAGCAGTGAAGCCCCGGGACAGGGGGCCTACGAGCAGTACTTC. Translated, it gives CASSEAPGQGAYEQYF.

To note about this clone: A read error may be the cause here, since a much bigger clone is one base away. The CDR3 reads CIVYGVRSSYEQYF. The DNA of the CDR3 is TGCATCGTTTATGGCGTGCGAAGCTCCTACGAGCAGTACTTC. The chain uses TRBV29-1 and TRBJ2-7; D gene unclear. Per germline, CDR1 SQVTM and CDR2 ANQGSEA. The CDR3 length is 14 residues.

The chain recombines TRBV5-1 with TRBJ2-1, with 10 bases that match TRBD2. CDR1 is SGHRS, CDR2 YFSETQ, per germline. This CDR3 contains 16 residues. J lost 8 bases, V lost 5 bases, and 13 bases had no gene match. CDR3 region: CASSSTSGMAFHEQFF. The CDR3 nucleotides read TGCGCCAGCAGTTCCACTAGCGGGATGGCCTTTCATGAGCAGTTCTTC. The whole variable domain, remainder taken from reference TRBV5-1 and TRBJ2-1, is KAGVTQTPRYLIKTRGQQVTLSCSPISGHRSVSWYQQTPGQGLQFLFEYFSETQRNKGNFPGRFSGRQFSNSRSEMNVSTLELGDSALYLCASSSTSGMAFHEQFFGPGTRLTVL.

This clone was seen ten or more times. V is TRBV18 and J is TRBJ2-1, with 7 bases that match TRBD1. The V segment lost 3 bases and the J segment 8 bases; nucleotides outside the gene matches: 19. The CDR3 sequence is 18 residues long. The germline CDR1 and CDR2 sequences are KGHSH and LQKENI. CDR3 residues: CASSPIILLQGKVHEQFF. The DNA for the CDR3 is TGTGCCAGCTCACCTATCATCCTACTACAGGGGAAGGTCCATGAGCAGTTCTTC.

This clone was found many times. The J gene is TRBJ2-5, the V gene TRBV4-2, with D tentatively TRBD1 or TRBD2 (5 bases each). The V gene lost 5 bases and the J gene lost 3 bases, with 13 bases spanning the gap. This CDR3 contains 14 residues. CDR1 LGHNA and CDR2 YNFKEQ come from the germline V gene. CDR3 nucleotide sequence: TGTGCCAGCAGCGGCCAGGGAGAGGAAGAGACCCAGTACTTC. It yields the protein CASSGQGEEETQYF.